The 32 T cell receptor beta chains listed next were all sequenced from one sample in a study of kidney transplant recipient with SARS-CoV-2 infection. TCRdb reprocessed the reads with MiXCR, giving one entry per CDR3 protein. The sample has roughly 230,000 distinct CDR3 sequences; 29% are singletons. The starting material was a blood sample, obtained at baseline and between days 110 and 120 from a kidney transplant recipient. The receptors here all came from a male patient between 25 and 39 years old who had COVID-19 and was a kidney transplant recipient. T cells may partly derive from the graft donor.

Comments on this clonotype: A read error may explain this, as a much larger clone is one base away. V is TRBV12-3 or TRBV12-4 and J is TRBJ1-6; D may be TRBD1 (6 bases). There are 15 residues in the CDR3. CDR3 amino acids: CASRLSPIQGSPLYF. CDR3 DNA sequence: TGTGCCAGCAGACTTTCCCCCATACAGGGTTCACCCCTCTACTTT.

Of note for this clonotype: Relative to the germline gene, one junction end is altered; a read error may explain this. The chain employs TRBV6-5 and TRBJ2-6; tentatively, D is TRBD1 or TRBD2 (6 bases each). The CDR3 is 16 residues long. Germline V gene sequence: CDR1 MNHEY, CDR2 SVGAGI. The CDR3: CASSERTLTGANVPTF. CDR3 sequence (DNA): TGTGCCAGCAGTGAAAGGACATTAACGGGGGCCAACGTCCCGACTTTC.

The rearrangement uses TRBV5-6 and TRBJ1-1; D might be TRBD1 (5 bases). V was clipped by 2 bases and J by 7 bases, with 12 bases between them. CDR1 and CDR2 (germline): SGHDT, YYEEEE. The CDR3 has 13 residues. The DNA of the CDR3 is TGTGCCAGCAGCTTATTGAGACAGATTGAAGCTTTCTTT. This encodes CASSLLRQIEAFF.

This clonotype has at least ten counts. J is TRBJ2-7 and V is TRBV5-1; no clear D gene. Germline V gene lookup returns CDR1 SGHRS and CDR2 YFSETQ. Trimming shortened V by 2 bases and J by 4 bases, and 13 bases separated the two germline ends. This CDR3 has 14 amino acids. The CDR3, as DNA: TGCGCCAGCAGCTTCCCAAAACACCCGTACGAGCAGTACGTC. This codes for CASSFPKHPYEQYV.

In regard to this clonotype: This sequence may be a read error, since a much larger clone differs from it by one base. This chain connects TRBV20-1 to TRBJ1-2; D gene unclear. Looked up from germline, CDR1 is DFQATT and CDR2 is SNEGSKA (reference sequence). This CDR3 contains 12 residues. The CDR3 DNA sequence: TGCAGTGCTAGGGAACCCCAGCATGGCCACACCTTC. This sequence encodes CSAREPQHGHTF.

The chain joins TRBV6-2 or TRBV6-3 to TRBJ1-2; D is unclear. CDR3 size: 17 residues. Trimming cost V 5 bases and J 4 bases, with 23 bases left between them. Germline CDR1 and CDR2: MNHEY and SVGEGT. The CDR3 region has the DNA TGTGCCAGCAGTGCGAGATCCTGCATCGGAAAGACCTATGGCTACACCTTC. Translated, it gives CASSARSCIGKTYGYTF.

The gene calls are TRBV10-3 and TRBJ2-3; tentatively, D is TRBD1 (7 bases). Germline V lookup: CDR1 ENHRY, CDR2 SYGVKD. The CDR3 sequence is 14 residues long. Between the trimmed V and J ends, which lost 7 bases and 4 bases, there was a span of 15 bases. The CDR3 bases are TGTGCCATCACCCAGGGGGGAGGTTCAGATACGCAGTATTTT. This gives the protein CAITQGGGSDTQYF.

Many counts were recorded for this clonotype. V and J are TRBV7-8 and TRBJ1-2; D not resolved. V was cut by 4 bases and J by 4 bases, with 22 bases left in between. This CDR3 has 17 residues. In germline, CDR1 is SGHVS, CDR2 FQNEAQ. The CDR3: CASSCGTFTRKTYGYTF. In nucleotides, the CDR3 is TGTGCCAGCAGCTGCGGTACGTTTACCCGAAAGACCTATGGCTACACCTTC. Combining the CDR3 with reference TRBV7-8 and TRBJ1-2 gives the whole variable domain GAGVSQSPRYKVAKRGQDVALRCDPISGHVSLFWYQQALGQGPEFLTYFQNEAQLDKSGLPSDRFFAERPEGSVSTLKIQRTQQEDSAVYLCASSCGTFTRKTYGYTFGSGTRLTVV.

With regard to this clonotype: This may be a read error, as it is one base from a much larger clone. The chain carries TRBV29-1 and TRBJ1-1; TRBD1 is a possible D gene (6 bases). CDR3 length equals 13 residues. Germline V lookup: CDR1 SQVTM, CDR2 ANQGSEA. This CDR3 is CSVHRDTYTEALF. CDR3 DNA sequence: TGCAGCGTTCACCGGGACACTTACACTGAAGCTCTCTTT.

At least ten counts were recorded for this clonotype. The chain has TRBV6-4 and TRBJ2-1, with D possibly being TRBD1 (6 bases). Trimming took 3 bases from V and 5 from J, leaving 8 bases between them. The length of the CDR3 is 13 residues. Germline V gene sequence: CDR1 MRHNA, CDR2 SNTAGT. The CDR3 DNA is TGTGCCAGCAGTGAGGGGGCGAACAATGAGCAGTTCTTC. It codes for CASSEGANNEQFF.

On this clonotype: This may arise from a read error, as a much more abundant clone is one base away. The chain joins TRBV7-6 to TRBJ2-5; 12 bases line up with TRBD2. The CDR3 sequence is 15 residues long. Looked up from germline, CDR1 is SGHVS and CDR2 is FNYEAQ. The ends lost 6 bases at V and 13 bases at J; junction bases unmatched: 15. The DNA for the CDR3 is TGTGCCAGCAGACATGACGGACTAGCGGGACAAGAACTGTACTTC. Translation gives CASRHDGLAGQELYF.

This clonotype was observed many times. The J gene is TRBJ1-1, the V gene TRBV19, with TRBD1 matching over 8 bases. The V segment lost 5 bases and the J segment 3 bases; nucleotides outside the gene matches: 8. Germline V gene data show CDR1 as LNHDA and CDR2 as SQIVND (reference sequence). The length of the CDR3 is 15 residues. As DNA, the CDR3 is TGTGCCAGTAGTGCCCCAGGGGGCGCTTACACTGAAGCTTTCTTT. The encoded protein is CASSAPGGAYTEAFF.

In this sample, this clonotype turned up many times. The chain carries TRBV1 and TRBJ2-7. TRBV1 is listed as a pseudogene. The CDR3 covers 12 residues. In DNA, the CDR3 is TGCACCAGCAGCCAAGAAGGGTACGAGCAGTACTTC. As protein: CTSSQEGYEQYF.

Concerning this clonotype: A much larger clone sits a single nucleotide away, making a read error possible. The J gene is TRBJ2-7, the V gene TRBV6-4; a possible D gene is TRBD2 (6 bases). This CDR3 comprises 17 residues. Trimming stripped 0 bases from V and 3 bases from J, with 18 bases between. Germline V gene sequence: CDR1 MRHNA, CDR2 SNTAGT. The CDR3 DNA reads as TGTGCCAGCAGTGACTCGTCTAGCGTGAGCCGGATCTACGAGCAGTACTTC. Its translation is CASSDSSSVSRIYEQYF.

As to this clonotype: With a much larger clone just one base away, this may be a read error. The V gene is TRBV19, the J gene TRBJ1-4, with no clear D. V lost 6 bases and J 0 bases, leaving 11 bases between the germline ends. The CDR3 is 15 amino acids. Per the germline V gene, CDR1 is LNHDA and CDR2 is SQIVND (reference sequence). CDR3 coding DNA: TGTGCCAGTAGCACGGGCCTCACAACTAATGAAAAACTGTTTTTT. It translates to CASSTGLTTNEKLFF.

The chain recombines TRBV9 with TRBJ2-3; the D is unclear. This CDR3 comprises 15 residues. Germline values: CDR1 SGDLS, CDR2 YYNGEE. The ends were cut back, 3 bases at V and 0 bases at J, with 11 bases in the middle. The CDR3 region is CASSAPDGSTDTQYF. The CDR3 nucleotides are TGTGCCAGCAGCGCCCCGGACGGAAGCACAGATACGCAGTATTTT. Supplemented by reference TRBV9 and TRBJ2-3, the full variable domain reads DSGVTQTPKHLITATGQRVTLRCSPRSGDLSVYWYQQSLDQGLQFLIQYYNGEERAKGNILERFSAQQFPDLHSELNLSSLELGDSALYFCASSAPDGSTDTQYFGPGTRLTVL.

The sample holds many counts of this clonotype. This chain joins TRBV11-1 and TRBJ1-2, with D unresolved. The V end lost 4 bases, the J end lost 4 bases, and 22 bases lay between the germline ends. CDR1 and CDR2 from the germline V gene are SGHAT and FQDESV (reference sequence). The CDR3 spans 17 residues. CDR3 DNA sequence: TGTGCCAGCAGCTCATTAGGTAAGGCTGGAAAGACCTATGGCTACACCTTC. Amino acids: CASSSLGKAGKTYGYTF.

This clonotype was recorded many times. For the CDR3, the DNA is TGCGCCAGCAGCTATAACCAAGGACGTCGAAAGACCTATGGCTACACCTTC. It specifies CASSYNQGRRKTYGYTF. The genes are TRBV4-3 and TRBJ1-2; D call uncertain. The CDR3 has 17 amino acids. In germline, CDR1 is LGHNA, CDR2 YSLEER. Trimming pared 5 bases from V and 4 bases from J, leaving 23 bases between.

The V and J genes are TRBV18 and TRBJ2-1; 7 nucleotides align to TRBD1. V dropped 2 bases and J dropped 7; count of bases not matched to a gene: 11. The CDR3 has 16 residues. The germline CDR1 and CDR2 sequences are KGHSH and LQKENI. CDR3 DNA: TGTGCCAGCTCACCATTAGAGGGGGCTATATCGAATGAGCAGTTCTTC. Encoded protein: CASSPLEGAISNEQFF.

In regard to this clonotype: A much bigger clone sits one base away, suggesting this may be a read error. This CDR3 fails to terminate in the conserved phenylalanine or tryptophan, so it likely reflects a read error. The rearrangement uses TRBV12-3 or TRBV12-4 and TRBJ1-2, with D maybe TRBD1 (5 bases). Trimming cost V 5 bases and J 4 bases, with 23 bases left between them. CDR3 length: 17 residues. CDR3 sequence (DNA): TGTGCCAGCAGTGGGGCGAACAGCTTCCGAAAGACCTATGGCTACACCTCC. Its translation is CASSGANSFRKTYGYTS.

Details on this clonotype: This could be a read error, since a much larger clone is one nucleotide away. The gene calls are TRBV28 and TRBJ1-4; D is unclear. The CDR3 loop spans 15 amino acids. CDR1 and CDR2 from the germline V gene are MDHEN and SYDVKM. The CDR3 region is CAGSLTAATNEKLFF. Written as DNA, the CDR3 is TGTGCCGGCAGTTTAACGGCTGCAACTAATGAAAAACTGTTTTTT.

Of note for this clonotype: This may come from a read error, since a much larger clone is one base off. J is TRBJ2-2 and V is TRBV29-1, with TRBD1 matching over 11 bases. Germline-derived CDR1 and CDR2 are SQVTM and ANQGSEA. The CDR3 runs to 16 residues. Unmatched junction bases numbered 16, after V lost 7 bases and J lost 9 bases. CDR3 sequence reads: CSAVEAGTGGTRELFF. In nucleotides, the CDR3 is TGCAGCGCTGTAGAAGCCGGGACAGGGGGGACCAGGGAGCTGTTTTTT.

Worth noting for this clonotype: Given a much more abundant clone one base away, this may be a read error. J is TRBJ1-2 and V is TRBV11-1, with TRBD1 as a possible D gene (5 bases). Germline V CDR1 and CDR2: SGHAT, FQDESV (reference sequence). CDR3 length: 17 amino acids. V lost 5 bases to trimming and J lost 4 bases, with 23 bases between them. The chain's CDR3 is CASSGGHKTGKTYGYTF. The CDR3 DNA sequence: TGTGCCAGCAGCGGAGGACATAAGACTGGAAAGACCTATGGCTACACCTTC.

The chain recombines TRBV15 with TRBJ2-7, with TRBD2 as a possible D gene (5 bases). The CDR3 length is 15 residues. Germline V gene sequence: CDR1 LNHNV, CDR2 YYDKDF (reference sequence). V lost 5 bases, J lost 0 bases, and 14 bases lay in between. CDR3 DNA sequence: TGTGCCACCAGCCCCAGCGGAGACTCCTCCTACGAGCAGTACTTC. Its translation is CATSPSGDSSYEQYF.

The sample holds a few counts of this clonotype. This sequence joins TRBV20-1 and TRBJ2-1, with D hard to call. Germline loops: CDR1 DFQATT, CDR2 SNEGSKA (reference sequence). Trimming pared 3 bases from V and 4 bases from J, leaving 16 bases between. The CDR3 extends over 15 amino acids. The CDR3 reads CSASYPRLGYNEQFF. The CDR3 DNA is TGCAGTGCTAGTTATCCCCGACTGGGATACAATGAGCAGTTCTTC.

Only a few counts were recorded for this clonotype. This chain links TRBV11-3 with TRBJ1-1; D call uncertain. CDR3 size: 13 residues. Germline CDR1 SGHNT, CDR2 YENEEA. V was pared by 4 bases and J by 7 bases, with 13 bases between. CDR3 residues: CASSSTQASEAFF. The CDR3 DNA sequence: TGTGCCAGCAGCTCCACCCAGGCCAGTGAAGCTTTCTTT.

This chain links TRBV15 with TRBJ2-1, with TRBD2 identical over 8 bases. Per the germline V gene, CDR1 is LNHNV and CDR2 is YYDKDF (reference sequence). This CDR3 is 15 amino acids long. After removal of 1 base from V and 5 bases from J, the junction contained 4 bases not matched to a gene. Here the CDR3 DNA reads TGTGCCACCAGCAGAGCGGGAGGGCTAGACAATGAGCAGTTCTTC. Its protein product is CATSRAGGLDNEQFF.

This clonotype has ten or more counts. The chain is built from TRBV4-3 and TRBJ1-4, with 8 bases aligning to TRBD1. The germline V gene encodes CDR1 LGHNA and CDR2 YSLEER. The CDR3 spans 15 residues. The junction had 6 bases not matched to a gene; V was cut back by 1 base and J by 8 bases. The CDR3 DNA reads TGCGCCAGCAGCCAAGGGCAGGACAGGGAGGAAAAACTGTTTTTT. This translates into CASSQGQDREEKLFF.

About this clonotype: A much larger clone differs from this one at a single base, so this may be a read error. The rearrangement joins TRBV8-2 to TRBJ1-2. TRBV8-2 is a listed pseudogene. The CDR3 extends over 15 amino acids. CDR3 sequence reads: CGTLSRITKDLWPHF. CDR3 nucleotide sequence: TGTGGCACGTTATCAAGGATAACGAAAGACCTATGGCCACACTTC.

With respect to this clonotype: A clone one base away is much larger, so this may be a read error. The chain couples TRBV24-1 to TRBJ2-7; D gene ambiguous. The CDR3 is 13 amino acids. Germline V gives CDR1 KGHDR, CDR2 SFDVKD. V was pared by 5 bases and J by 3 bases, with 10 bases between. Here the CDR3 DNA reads TGTGCCACCAGTGCGCTGTCACACTACGAGCAGTACTTC. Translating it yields CATSALSHYEQYF.

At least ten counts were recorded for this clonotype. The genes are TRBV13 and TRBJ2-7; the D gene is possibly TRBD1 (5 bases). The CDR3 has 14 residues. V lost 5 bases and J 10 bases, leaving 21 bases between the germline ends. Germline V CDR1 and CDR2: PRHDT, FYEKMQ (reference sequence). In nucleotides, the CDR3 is TGTGCCAGCAGCCGGACAACTTGGGGCCGAACTCAGTACTTC. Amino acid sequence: CASSRTTWGRTQYF. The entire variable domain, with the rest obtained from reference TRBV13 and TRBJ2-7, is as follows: AAGVIQSPRHLIKEKRETATLKCYPIPRHDTVYWYQQGPGQDPQFLISFYEKMQSDKGSIPDRFSAQQFSDYHSELNMSSLELGDSALYFCASSRTTWGRTQYFGPGTRLTVT.

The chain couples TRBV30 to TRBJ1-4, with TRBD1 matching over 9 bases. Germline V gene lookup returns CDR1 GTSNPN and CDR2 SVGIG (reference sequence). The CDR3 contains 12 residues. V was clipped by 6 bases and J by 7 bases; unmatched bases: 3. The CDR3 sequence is CACGTGIEKLFF. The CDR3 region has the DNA TGTGCCTGCGGGACAGGGATTGAAAAACTGTTTTTT.